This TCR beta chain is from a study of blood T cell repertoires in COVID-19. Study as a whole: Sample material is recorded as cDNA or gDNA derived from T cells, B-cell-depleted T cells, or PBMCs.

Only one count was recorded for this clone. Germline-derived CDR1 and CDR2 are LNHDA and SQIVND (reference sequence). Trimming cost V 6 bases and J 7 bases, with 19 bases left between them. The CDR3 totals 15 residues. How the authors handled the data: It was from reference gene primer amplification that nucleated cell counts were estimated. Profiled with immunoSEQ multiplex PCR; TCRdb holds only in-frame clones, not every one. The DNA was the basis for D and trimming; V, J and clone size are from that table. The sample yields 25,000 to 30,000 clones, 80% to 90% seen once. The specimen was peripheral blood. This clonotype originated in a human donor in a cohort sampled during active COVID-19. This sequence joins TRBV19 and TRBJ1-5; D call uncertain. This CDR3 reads CASRDQDGGIQPQHF. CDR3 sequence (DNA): TGTGCCAGTAGGGACCAGGACGGCGGGATACAGCCCCAGCATTTT. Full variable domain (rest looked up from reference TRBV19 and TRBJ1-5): DGGITQSPKYLFRKEGQNVTLSCEQNLNHDAMYWYRQDPGQGLRLIYYSQIVNDFQKGDIAEGYSVSREKKESFPLTVTSAQKNPTAFYLCASRDQDGGIQPQHFGDGTRLSIL.